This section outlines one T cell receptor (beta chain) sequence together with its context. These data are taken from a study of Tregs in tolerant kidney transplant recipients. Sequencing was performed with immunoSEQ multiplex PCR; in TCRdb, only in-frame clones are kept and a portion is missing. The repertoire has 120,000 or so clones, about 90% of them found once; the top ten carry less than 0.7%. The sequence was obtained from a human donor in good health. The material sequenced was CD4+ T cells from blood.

The CDR3 loop is CASSVELRNTEAFF. In nucleotides, the CDR3 is TGTGCCAGCAGCGTAGAGCTCAGGAACACTGAAGCTTTCTTT. The chain combines TRBV9 with TRBJ1-1; no definite D call. Trimming left V 0 bases short and J 1 base short, with 7 bases between. The CDR3 is made up of 14 amino acids. Germline V lookup: CDR1 SGDLS, CDR2 YYNGEE.